By frequency in the sample, the clone carrying this T cell receptor beta chain is medium-sized. The data belong to a study of lymphopenia after photon versus proton radiotherapy. Germline V gene sequence: CDR1 SNHLY, CDR2 FYNNEI. The CDR3 has 14 amino acids. V dropped 5 bases and J dropped 3 bases, with 13 bases sitting between them. Profiled with immunoSEQ multiplex PCR; TCRdb holds only in-frame clones, not every one. Among about 26,000 clones listed, 75% to 90% were seen once. Sequencing was performed on peripheral blood, taken from a patient treated with photon-based radiotherapy. This clonotype was sampled from a man aged 25-45 years with gastric cancer. This chain links TRBV2 with TRBJ1-2; no reliable D call. CDR3 amino acids: CASSRERGDYGYTF. The CDR3 DNA follows: TGTGCCAGCAGTCGAGAACGGGGAGACTATGGCTACACCTTC.